The T cell receptor (beta chain) under discussion was sequenced for a study of T cells after yellow fever vaccination. The CDR3 totals 15 residues. J gave up 6 bases and V 3 bases, and 7 bases lay outside the gene matches. In its sample, this clonotype was seen a few times. Each CDR3 protein is one row after TCRdb ran MiXCR on the 5' RACE reads. Among 300,000 to 400,000 distinct CDR3 sequences, roughly 8.6% were seen once, and the ten largest hold around 17%. The V gene is TRBV12-3 or TRBV12-4, the J gene TRBJ2-3; 9 positions match TRBD1. The source is a man between 18 and 29 years old who received the YFV17D yellow fever vaccine. The source material was PBMCs, sampled approximately 40 days after the first yellow fever vaccination. The CDR3 coding sequence is TGTGCCAGCAGTTTTAACAGGGGGCGCGGTGATACGCAGTATTTT. Translating it yields CASSFNRGRGDTQYF.